Following are 10 T cell receptor beta chains from one sample sequenced in a study of blood T cell repertoires in COVID-19. The method was immunoSEQ multiplex PCR; TCRdb's version includes in-frame clones alone and lacks a portion of them. Among 110,000 or so clones, around 83% were seen once, and the ten largest hold 5% to 6.5%. The specimen was peripheral blood. These receptors were taken from a woman in her sixties with COVID-19, enrolled during active disease.

With regard to this clone: Other nucleotide sequences from this sample produce the same CDR3. The rearrangement uses TRBV9 and TRBJ1-6, with D maybe TRBD1 (5 bases). CDR1 SGDLS and CDR2 YYNGEE come from the germline V gene. The CDR3 loop spans 14 amino acids. V lost 0 bases, J lost 9 bases, and 10 bases lay in between. In DNA form, the CDR3 reads TGTGCCAGCAGCGTAGTTGGGGGGGGTTCACCCCTCCACTTT. It codes for CASSVVGGGSPLHF.

The chain is built from TRBV21-1 and TRBJ2-7; no DNA check was done on the table's D call, TRBD1. TRBV21-1 is noted as a pseudogene. The CDR3 contains 15 residues. CDR3 sequence reads: CASSYYRGNVYEQYF. Here the CDR3 DNA reads TGTGCCAGCAGCTATTACAGGGGTAACGTTTACGAGCAGTACTTC.

V gene TRBV5-1 combines with J gene TRBJ2-3, with 8 bases fitting TRBD2. The ends lost 3 bases at V and 5 bases at J; junction bases unmatched: 14. The CDR3 covers 17 residues. Germline lookup yields CDR1 SGHRS and CDR2 YFSETQ. This CDR3 reads CASSWGRGLASLDTQYF. The CDR3 nucleotides are TGCGCCAGCAGCTGGGGCCGCGGACTAGCAAGCTTAGATACGCAGTATTTT. The complete variable domain, with remaining parts taken from reference TRBV5-1 and TRBJ2-3, reads KAGVTQTPRYLIKTRGQQVTLSCSPISGHRSVSWYQQTPGQGLQFLFEYFSETQRNKGNFPGRFSGRQFSNSRSEMNVSTLELGDSALYLCASSWGRGLASLDTQYFGPGTRLTVL.

In DNA, the CDR3 is TGTGCCAGCAGCTTACAGCAGGGAGGCTACGAGCAGTACTTC. This translates into CASSLQQGGYEQYF. This sequence joins TRBV7-3 and TRBJ2-7, with D maybe TRBD2 (6 bases). Germline CDR1 SGHTA, CDR2 FQGTGA. The CDR3 totals 14 residues. Trimming left V 2 bases short and J 3 bases short, with 11 bases between.

This chain connects TRBV5-5 to TRBJ2-3, with a tentative D call TRBD2 (6 bases). The CDR3 sequence is 14 residues long. Germline lookup yields CDR1 SGHKS and CDR2 YYEKEE (reference sequence). V was pared by 0 bases and J by 3 bases, with 8 bases between. In DNA form, the CDR3 reads TGTGCCAGCAGCTTGGACGGGGGAACAGATACGCAGTATTTT. It encodes CASSLDGGTDTQYF. The whole variable domain, filled in from reference TRBV5-5 and TRBJ2-3, reads DAGVTQSPTHLIKTRGQQVTLRCSPISGHKSVSWYQQVLGQGPQFIFQYYEKEERGRGNFPDRFSARQFPNYSSELNVNALLLGDSALYLCASSLDGGTDTQYFGPGTRLTVL.

The chain links TRBV3-1 (or the pseudogene TRBV3-2) to TRBJ2-7; 7 bases agree with TRBD1. Trimming took 7 bases from V and 2 from J; bases not matched to a gene: 5. The CDR3 extends over 13 amino acids. Germline V lookup: CDR1 LGHDT, CDR2 YNNKEL (reference sequence). The chain's CDR3 is CASTADRPYEQYF. In DNA form, the CDR3 reads TGTGCCAGCACCGCGGACAGGCCCTACGAGCAGTACTTC.

The chain is built from TRBV11-2 and TRBJ2-1; 9 positions match TRBD1. Germline V gene data show CDR1 as SGHAT and CDR2 as FQNNGV. Trimming cost V 3 bases and J 1 base; bases outside gene matches: 4. The CDR3 covers 16 residues. The CDR3 loop reads CASSFPTGGSYNEQFF. The CDR3 bases are TGTGCCAGCAGCTTTCCGACAGGGGGGTCCTACAATGAGCAGTTCTTC.

This chain links TRBV5-1 with TRBJ1-1; no clear D gene. The CDR3 totals 15 residues. The germline V and J ends were trimmed by 4 bases and 3 bases, with 16 bases remaining between them. Germline V gene data show CDR1 as SGHRS and CDR2 as YFSETQ. In DNA form, the CDR3 reads TGCGCCAGCAGCCCAAGCCCGCGGGAAGACACTGAAGCTTTCTTT. Residues: CASSPSPREDTEAFF. Based on the CDR3 plus reference TRBV5-1 and TRBJ1-1, the full variable domain is KAGVTQTPRYLIKTRGQQVTLSCSPISGHRSVSWYQQTPGQGLQFLFEYFSETQRNKGNFPGRFSGRQFSNSRSEMNVSTLELGDSALYLCASSPSPREDTEAFFGQGTRLTVV.

The rearrangement links TRBV6-5 to TRBJ1-2, with 11 bases lining up with TRBD1. The CDR3 covers 15 residues. Trimming cost V 6 bases and J 7 bases; bases outside gene matches: 10. The germline gives CDR1 MNHEY, CDR2 SVGAGI. CDR3 region: CASSYGQGALGGYTF. The CDR3 DNA is TGTGCCAGCAGCTACGGACAGGGGGCCCTCGGTGGCTACACCTTC.

In its sample, this clone was seen once. The CDR3 coding sequence is TGTGCCAGCAGTTTTACAGGGCAAGAGACCCAGTACTTC. Its translation: CASSFTGQETQYF. The genes are TRBV12-3 or TRBV12-4 and TRBJ2-5; a possible D gene is TRBD1 (6 bases). V gave up 3 bases and J gave up 2 bases, with 7 bases separating them. The CDR3 length is 13 residues.